The 24 T cell receptor beta chains given below trace back to one sample, sequenced in a study of cytomegalovirus exposure and HLA in healthy donors (dated 2017 in TCRdb). The library relied on the immunoSEQ multiplex PCR assay. The multiplex PCR relied on a mix of 60 forward primers for TCR Vbeta segments and 13 reverse primers for TCR Jbeta segments. TCRdb retrieved this table from immuneACCESS and kept in-frame rearrangements only. Not all clones are present; in checked studies, unresolved V genes account for under half, and no reason is known for the remainder. Present in this sample are about 190,000 clones, over 70% of which were seen just once. Less than 2% of the sample is held by the ten biggest clonotypes. The sample comprised PBMCs. The receptor set was obtained from a middle-aged man in good health and CMV-seropositive.

The chain uses TRBV7-6 and TRBJ1-1; 7 nucleotides align to TRBD1. The CDR3 covers 15 residues. Germline values: CDR1 SGHVS, CDR2 FNYEAQ. Trimming cost V 1 base and J 3 bases; bases outside gene matches: 5. As DNA, the CDR3 is TGTGCCAGCAGCTTAGACGACAGGGTGGACACTGAAGCTTTCTTT. Residues: CASSLDDRVDTEAFF.

The gene calls are TRBV30 and TRBJ1-5, with 8 bases fitting TRBD1. The CDR3 has 16 amino acids. J lost 2 bases, V lost 0 bases, and 6 bases had no gene match. CDR1 is GTSNPN and CDR2 is SVGIG in the germline V gene (reference sequence). CDR3 nucleotide sequence: TGTGCCTGGAGTGTAGCAGGGGGCTTGGGCAATCAGCCCCAGCATTTT. This encodes CAWSVAGGLGNQPQHF. The full variable domain, in which reference TRBV30 and TRBJ1-5 provide the parts outside the CDR3, is SQTIHQWPATLVQPVGSPLSLECTVEGTSNPNLYWYRQAAGRGLQLLFYSVGIGQISSEVPQNLSASRPQDRQFILSSKKLLLSDSGFYLCAWSVAGGLGNQPQHFGDGTRLSIL.

The rearrangement uses TRBV18 and TRBJ1-1, with D possibly matching TRBD1 (6 bases). This CDR3 has 15 amino acids. Germline V gene sequence: CDR1 KGHSH, CDR2 LQKENI. The ends were cut back, 2 bases at V and 4 bases at J, with 14 bases in the middle. Here the CDR3 reads CASSPVGGAGTEAFF. In DNA, the CDR3 is TGTGCCAGCTCACCAGTAGGGGGGGCAGGCACTGAAGCTTTCTTT.

The chain employs TRBV7-2 and TRBJ2-1; 13 bases fit TRBD2. The CDR3 contains 14 residues. The V gene's germline CDR1 is SGHTA and CDR2 FQGNSA. V trimming: 3 bases; J trimming: 13 bases; junction bases outside the gene matches: 6. The CDR3 region has the DNA TGTGCCAGCAGCTTCTCCGGGACTAGCGGGATTCAGTTCTTC. Its translation is CASSFSGTSGIQFF.

The chain recombines TRBV6-1 with TRBJ2-1; 8 bases line up with TRBD1. The CDR3 is 17 amino acids. Germline trimming cut 2 bases from V and 4 bases from J; bases unmatched to any gene: 10. Germline V lookup: CDR1 MNHNS, CDR2 SASEGT. CDR3 bases: TGTGCCAGCAGTGAAAAATGGGGGACAGGCCCTTACAATGAGCAGTTCTTC. It encodes CASSEKWGTGPYNEQFF.

The V call is TRBV29-1, the J call TRBJ2-1; 8 bases map to TRBD2. Trimming cost V 8 bases and J 3 bases; bases outside gene matches: 15. The CDR3 has 16 residues. Germline CDR1 SQVTM, CDR2 ANQGSEA. The CDR3 coding sequence is TGCAGCTCCCGGCCCGGGACTAGTAACCGCTACAATGAGCAGTTCTTC. This gives the protein CSSRPGTSNRYNEQFF.

The chain carries TRBV4-2 and TRBJ2-2; TRBD2 matches at 10 bases. CDR3 length: 20 amino acids. Trimming removed 0 bases from V and 5 bases from J; junction bases left unmatched: 15. Germline CDR1 reads LGHNA; CDR2 reads YNFKEQ. Here the CDR3 reads CASSQESYQREGGETGELFF. CDR3 bases: TGTGCCAGCAGCCAAGAGAGTTATCAGCGGGAGGGCGGCGAAACCGGGGAGCTGTTTTTT.

The genes are TRBV28 and TRBJ1-6; D is unresolved. The germline V gene encodes CDR1 MDHEN and CDR2 SYDVKM. V dropped 2 bases and J dropped 7 bases, with 15 bases sitting between them. The CDR3 runs to 16 residues. The CDR3 nucleotides are TGTGCCAGCAGTTTACAGGCAGAGGGAAGGAATTCACCCCTCCACTTT. Encoded protein: CASSLQAEGRNSPLHF.

The rearrangement uses TRBV19 and TRBJ2-3; no firm D call. CDR1 is LNHDA and CDR2 is SQIVND in the germline V gene (reference sequence). Trimming shortened V by 3 bases and J by 4 bases, and 11 bases separated the two germline ends. The CDR3 totals 14 residues. The CDR3 DNA is TGTGCCAGTAGTATCTCTCTAAGAGCAGATACGCAGTATTTT. Its translation: CASSISLRADTQYF.

This clone was detected once. J is TRBJ1-3 and V is TRBV19, with TRBD1 matching over 9 bases. CDR3 length: 15 residues. Germline CDR1 is LNHDA and CDR2 is SQIVND (reference sequence). Trimming removed 6 bases from V and 2 bases from J; junction bases left unmatched: 5. CDR3 amino acids: CASRADRGAGNTIYF. DNA of the CDR3: TGTGCCAGTAGAGCTGACAGGGGGGCTGGAAACACCATATATTTT.

The CDR3 sequence: CASSLGTSSEQFF. DNA of the CDR3: TGTGCCAGCAGCTTAGGGACTAGCTCTGAGCAGTTCTTC. V and J are TRBV7-6 and TRBJ2-1; 8 bases line up with TRBD2. Per the germline V gene, CDR1 is SGHVS and CDR2 is FNYEAQ. V dropped 1 base and J dropped 9; count of bases not matched to a gene: 2. The CDR3 extends over 13 amino acids.

This rearrangement joins TRBV6-5 to TRBJ2-7; D possibly corresponds to TRBD1 (6 bases). CDR3 length: 13 amino acids. Germline V gives CDR1 MNHEY, CDR2 SVGAGI. The V end was cut by 9 bases, the J end by 4 bases, with 16 bases between. This CDR3 reads CASHRAEYYEQYF. For the CDR3, the DNA is TGTGCCAGTCACAGGGCCGAGTATTACGAGCAGTACTTC.

Details on this clone: Compared with germline, one end of the junction differs, possibly owing to a read error. V and J are TRBV27 and TRBJ2-7, with D maybe TRBD2 (5 bases). Germline loops: CDR1 MNHEY, CDR2 SMNVEV (reference sequence). The CDR3 has 14 amino acids. DNA of the CDR3: TGTGCCAGCCGTTTAGAGACGGGAACCTACGAGCAGTACTTC. The encoded protein is CASRLETGTYEQYF.

The chain carries TRBV5-1 and TRBJ2-1; 11 nucleotides agree with TRBD1. Losses at the gene ends were 3 bases for V and 4 bases for J; bases not matched to a gene: 6. The CDR3 runs 16 residues. CDR1 and CDR2 (germline): SGHRS, YFSETQ. The CDR3 sequence is CASSWTGTGGYNEQFF. The CDR3 DNA is TGCGCCAGCAGCTGGACCGGGACAGGGGGTTACAATGAGCAGTTCTTC.

CDR3: CASSPQMSSYNEQFF. The CDR3 coding sequence is TGTGCCAGCAGCCCTCAAATGAGCTCCTACAATGAGCAGTTCTTC. The chain uses TRBV11-2 and TRBJ2-1; no reliable D call. Trimming shortened V by 5 bases and J by 0 bases, and 11 bases separated the two germline ends. The CDR3 covers 15 residues. Germline V CDR1 and CDR2: SGHAT, FQNNGV.

The chain carries TRBV30 and TRBJ1-1; weak D call: TRBD1 (6 bases). Trimming stripped 0 bases from V and 3 bases from J, with 11 bases between. From germline, CDR1 is GTSNPN and CDR2 SVGIG (reference sequence). CDR3 length: 14 amino acids. The CDR3 DNA follows: TGTGCCTGGAGTGTATGGGGGGGCGACACTGAAGCTTTCTTT. Translated, it gives CAWSVWGGDTEAFF.

The J gene is TRBJ1-3, the V gene TRBV4-3; D unresolved. Looked up from germline, CDR1 is LGHNA and CDR2 is YSLEER. This CDR3 has 15 amino acids. Trimming shortened V by 4 bases and J by 2 bases, and 12 bases separated the two germline ends. CDR3 loop: CASSPQSSAGNTIYF. CDR3 sequence (DNA): TGCGCCAGCAGCCCTCAGTCTTCTGCTGGAAACACCATATATTTT.

J is TRBJ1-1 and V is TRBV6-5; 8 positions agree with TRBD1. Germline loops: CDR1 MNHEY, CDR2 SVGAGI. Trimming removed 6 bases from V and 6 bases from J; junction bases left unmatched: 9. CDR3 length equals 14 residues. DNA of the CDR3: TGTGCCAGCAGCTCGACAGGGGCGAAGCCTGAAGCTTTCTTT. It codes for CASSSTGAKPEAFF.

This clone came up once. J is TRBJ2-1 and V is TRBV28; TRBD2 matches at 9 bases. Germline CDR1 is MDHEN and CDR2 is SYDVKM. The trim removed 6 bases at V and 8 bases at J, leaving 11 bases unmatched. This CDR3 has 15 residues. In DNA form, the CDR3 reads TGTGCCAGCAGCTTTCGGCTAGCGGGACGGGATGAGCAGTTCTTC. It codes for CASSFRLAGRDEQFF.

This clone has more than one count but fewer than ten. V usage is TRBV7-9 and J usage is TRBJ1-3; the D is unclear. Germline V gene sequence: CDR1 SEHNR, CDR2 FQNEAQ (reference sequence). V was clipped by 1 base and J by 0 bases, with 10 bases between them. CDR3 length: 16 residues. The CDR3 loop reads CASSLGPGTSGNTIYF. The CDR3 DNA is TGTGCCAGCAGCTTAGGTCCAGGAACCTCTGGAAACACCATATATTTT.

The chain has TRBV7-3 and TRBJ1-1; 7 bases agree with TRBD1. This CDR3 is 14 amino acids long. V shed 5 bases, J shed 1 base, and the junction held 4 bases outside the gene matches. CDR1 and CDR2 (germline): SGHTA, FQGTGA. The CDR3 DNA is TGTGCCAGCAGCGCCGGGACAGCGAACACTGAAGCTTTCTTT. Residues: CASSAGTANTEAFF.

The chain joins TRBV2 to TRBJ2-7, with 10 nucleotides matching TRBD1. CDR1 SNHLY and CDR2 FYNNEI come from the germline V gene. J was trimmed by 2 bases and V by 8 bases; bases with no gene match: 6. The CDR3 covers 14 residues. CDR3 sequence: CASAGTGAPYEQYF. In nucleotides, the CDR3 is TGTGCCAGCGCCGGGACAGGGGCCCCCTACGAGCAGTACTTC.

This chain joins TRBV2 and TRBJ2-3; TRBD1 matches at 10 bases. V shed 7 bases and J 0 bases; nucleotides not matched to a gene: 10. The CDR3 consists of 17 residues. Germline loops: CDR1 SNHLY, CDR2 FYNNEI. The CDR3 is CASIRTGGWASTDTQYF. The DNA of the CDR3 is TGTGCCAGCATTCGGACAGGGGGGTGGGCAAGCACAGATACGCAGTATTTT.

This clone was counted between two and nine times. The gene calls are TRBV7-9 and TRBJ1-1; D possibly corresponds to TRBD1 (5 bases). This CDR3 is built from 13 residues. Germline assignment: CDR1 SEHNR and CDR2 FQNEAQ (reference sequence). With 5 bases removed from V and 1 base from J, the gap between germline ends came to 8 bases. For the CDR3, the DNA is TGTGCCAGCAGCCCCGGACAGAACACTGAAGCTTTCTTT. This gives the protein CASSPGQNTEAFF. Full variable domain (rest looked up from reference TRBV7-9 and TRBJ1-1): DTGVSQNPRHKITKRGQNVTFRCDPISEHNRLYWYRQTLGQGPEFLTYFQNEAQLEKSRLLSDRFSAERPKGSFSTLEIQRTEQGDSAMYLCASSPGQNTEAFFGQGTRLTVV.